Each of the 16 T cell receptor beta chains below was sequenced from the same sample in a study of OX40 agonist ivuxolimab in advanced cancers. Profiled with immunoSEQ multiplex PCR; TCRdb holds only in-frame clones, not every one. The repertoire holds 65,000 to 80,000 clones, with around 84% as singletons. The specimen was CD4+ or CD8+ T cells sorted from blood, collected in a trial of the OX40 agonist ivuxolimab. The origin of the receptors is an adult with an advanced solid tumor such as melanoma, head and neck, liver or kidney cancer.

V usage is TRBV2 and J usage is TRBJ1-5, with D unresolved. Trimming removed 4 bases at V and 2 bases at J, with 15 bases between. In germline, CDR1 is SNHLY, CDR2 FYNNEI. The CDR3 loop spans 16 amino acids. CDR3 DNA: TGTGCCAGCAGTGCGGATCTCAGCCTGGGCAATCAGCCCCAGCATTTT. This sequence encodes CASSADLSLGNQPQHF.

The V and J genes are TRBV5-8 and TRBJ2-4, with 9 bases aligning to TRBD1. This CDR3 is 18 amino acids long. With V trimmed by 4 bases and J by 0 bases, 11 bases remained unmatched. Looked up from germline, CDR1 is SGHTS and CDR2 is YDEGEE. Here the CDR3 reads CASSVRDRAVLAKNIQYF. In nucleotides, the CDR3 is TGTGCCAGCAGCGTCCGGGACAGGGCTGTCTTAGCCAAAAACATTCAGTACTTC.

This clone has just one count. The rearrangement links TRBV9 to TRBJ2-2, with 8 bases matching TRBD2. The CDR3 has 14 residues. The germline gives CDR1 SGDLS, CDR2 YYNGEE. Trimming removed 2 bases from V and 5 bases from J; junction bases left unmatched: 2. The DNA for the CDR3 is TGTGCCAGCAGCGTTTTAGCGGGGACCGGGGAGCTGTTTTTT. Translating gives CASSVLAGTGELFF. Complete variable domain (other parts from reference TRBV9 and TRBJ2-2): DSGVTQTPKHLITATGQRVTLRCSPRSGDLSVYWYQQSLDQGLQFLIQYYNGEERAKGNILERFSAQQFPDLHSELNLSSLELGDSALYFCASSVLAGTGELFFGEGSRLTVL.

CDR3 bases: TGTGCCAGCAGCCCGGCAGGGGGCGCGTTCGCTGAAGCTTTCTTT. Its protein is CASSPAGGAFAEAFF. This chain links TRBV7-9 with TRBJ1-1; 8 nucleotides align to TRBD1. The CDR3 is made up of 15 amino acids. Germline CDR1 and CDR2: SEHNR and FQNEAQ (reference sequence). J lost 6 bases, V lost 5 bases, and 11 bases had no gene match.

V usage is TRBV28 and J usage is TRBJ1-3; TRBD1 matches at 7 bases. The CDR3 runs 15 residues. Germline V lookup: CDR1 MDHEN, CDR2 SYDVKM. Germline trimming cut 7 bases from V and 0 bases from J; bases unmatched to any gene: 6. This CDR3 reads CASTPSGGSGNTIYF. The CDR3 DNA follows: TGTGCCAGCACACCTTCAGGGGGCTCTGGAAACACCATATATTTT. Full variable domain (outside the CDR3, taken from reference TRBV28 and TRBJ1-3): DVKVTQSSRYLVKRTGEKVFLECVQDMDHENMFWYRQDPGLGLRLIYFSYDVKMKEKGDIPEGYSVSREKKERFSLILESASTNQTSMYLCASTPSGGSGNTIYFGEGSWLTVV.

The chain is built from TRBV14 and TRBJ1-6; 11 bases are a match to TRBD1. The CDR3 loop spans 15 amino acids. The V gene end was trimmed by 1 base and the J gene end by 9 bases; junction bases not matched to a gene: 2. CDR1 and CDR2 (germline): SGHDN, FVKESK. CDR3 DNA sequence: TGTGCCAGCAGCCAAGGGACAGGGGGCTTTTCACCCCTCCACTTT. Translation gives CASSQGTGGFSPLHF.

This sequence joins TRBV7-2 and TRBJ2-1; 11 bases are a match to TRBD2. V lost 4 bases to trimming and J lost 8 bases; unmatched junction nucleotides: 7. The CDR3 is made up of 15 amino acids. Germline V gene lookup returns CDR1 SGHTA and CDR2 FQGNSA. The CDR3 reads CASSSTSGSTHEQFF. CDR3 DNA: TGTGCCAGCAGCTCCACTAGCGGGAGTACCCATGAGCAGTTCTTC.

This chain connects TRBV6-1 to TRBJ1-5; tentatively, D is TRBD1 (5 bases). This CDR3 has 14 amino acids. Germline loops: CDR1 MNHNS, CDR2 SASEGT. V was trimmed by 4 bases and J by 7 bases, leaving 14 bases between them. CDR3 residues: CASSGWGRGQPQHF. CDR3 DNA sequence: TGTGCCAGCAGTGGTTGGGGGAGAGGACAGCCCCAGCATTTT.

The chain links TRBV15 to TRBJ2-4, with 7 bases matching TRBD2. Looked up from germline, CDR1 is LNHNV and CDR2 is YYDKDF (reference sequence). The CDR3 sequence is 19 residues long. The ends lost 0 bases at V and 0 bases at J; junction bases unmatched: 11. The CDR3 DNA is TGTGCCACCAGCAGAGATAGGTCTAGCGGAGCTTTAGCCAAAAACATTCAGTACTTC. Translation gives CATSRDRSSGALAKNIQYF.

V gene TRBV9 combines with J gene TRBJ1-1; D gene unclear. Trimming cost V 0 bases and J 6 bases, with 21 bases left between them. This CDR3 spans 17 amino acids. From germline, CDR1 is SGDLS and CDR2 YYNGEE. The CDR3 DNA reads TGTGCCAGCAGCGTAGGACTTTTTTTGGGTTTATCCGCTGAAGCTTTCTTT. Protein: CASSVGLFLGLSAEAFF.

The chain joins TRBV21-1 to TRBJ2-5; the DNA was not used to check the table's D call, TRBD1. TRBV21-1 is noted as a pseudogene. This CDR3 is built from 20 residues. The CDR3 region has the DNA TGTGCCAGCAGCAAAGGGGTGCCTGTGCGAGGGACAGGGAGGGAGAAGGCCCAGTACTTC. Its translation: CASSKGVPVRGTGREKAQYF.

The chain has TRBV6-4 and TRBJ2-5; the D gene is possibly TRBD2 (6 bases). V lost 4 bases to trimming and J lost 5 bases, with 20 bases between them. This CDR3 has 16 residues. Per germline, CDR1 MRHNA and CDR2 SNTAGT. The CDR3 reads CASSGTSLALSETQYF. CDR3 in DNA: TGTGCCAGCAGTGGGACTTCCCTAGCGCTGTCCGAGACCCAGTACTTC.

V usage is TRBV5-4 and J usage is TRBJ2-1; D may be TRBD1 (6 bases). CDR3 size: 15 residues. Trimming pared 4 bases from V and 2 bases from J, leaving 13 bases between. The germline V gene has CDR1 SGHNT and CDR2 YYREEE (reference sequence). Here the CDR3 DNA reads TGTGCCAGCAGCCAAACCGGGACACCCTACAATGAGCAGTTCTTC. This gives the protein CASSQTGTPYNEQFF. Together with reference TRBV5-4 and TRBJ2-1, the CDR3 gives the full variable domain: ETGVTQSPTHLIKTRGQQVTLRCSSQSGHNTVSWYQQALGQGPQFIFQYYREEENGRGNFPPRFSGLQFPNYSSELNVNALELDDSALYLCASSQTGTPYNEQFFGPGTRLTVL.

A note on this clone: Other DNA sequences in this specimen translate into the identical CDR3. In DNA, the CDR3 is TGTGCCAGCAGTTCCGGGGCTCTGAACACTGAAGCTTTCTTT. It encodes CASSSGALNTEAFF. The rearrangement joins TRBV28 to TRBJ1-1; tentative D call: TRBD1 (5 bases). This CDR3 has 14 residues. Germline loops: CDR1 MDHEN, CDR2 SYDVKM. V lost 4 bases and J 0 bases, leaving 9 bases between the germline ends.

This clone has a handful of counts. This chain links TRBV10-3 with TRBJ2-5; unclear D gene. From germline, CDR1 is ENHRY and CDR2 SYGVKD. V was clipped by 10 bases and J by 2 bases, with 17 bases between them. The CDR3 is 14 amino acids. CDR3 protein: CATTADGVQETQYF. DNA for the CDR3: TGTGCCACCACCGCGGACGGAGTTCAAGAGACCCAGTACTTC.

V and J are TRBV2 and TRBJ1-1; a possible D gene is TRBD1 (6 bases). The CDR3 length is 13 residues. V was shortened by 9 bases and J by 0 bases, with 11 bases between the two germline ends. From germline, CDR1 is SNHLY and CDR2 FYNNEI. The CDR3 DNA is TGTGCCAGTTTCCAGGGGCTGAACACTGAAGCTTTCTTT. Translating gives CASFQGLNTEAFF.